This entry lists 25 T cell receptor beta chains sequenced from one sample in a study of siplizumab effects on memory and regulatory T cells. Data came from immunoSEQ multiplex PCR; TCRdb stores just in-frame clones and leaves some out. This table holds around 86,000 clones, about 94% found once. The source material was non-Treg CD4+ T cells sorted from blood. All receptors derive from a human donor in good health.

This clone was recorded once. V is TRBV1 and J is TRBJ2-1; the table's D call of TRBD2 was not tested on the DNA. TRBV1 represents a pseudogene. The CDR3 is 15 amino acids. The CDR3 nucleotides read TGCACCAGCAGCCAAGATGGCGGGAGCCACAATGAGCAGTTCTTC. The encoded protein is CTSSQDGGSHNEQFF.

The chain links TRBV5-6 to TRBJ2-7; D tentatively reads TRBD1 or TRBD2 (6 bases each). Germline V CDR1 and CDR2: SGHDT, YYEEEE. Trimming cost V 6 bases and J 0 bases, with 19 bases left between them. CDR3 length: 16 amino acids. CDR3 in DNA: TGTGCCAGCACCCTGTGGGGGGCCGACAGCTCCTACGAGCAGTACTTC. Its translation is CASTLWGADSSYEQYF.

The chain couples TRBV30 to TRBJ2-5, with a possible D match to TRBD1 (6 bases). CDR1 is GTSNPN, CDR2 SVGIG, per germline (reference sequence). The CDR3 has 15 amino acids. V lost 3 bases to trimming and J lost 5 bases, with 19 bases between them. DNA for the CDR3: TGTGCCTGGAGCCCGACAGGTTCTTGGGGTGAGACCCAGTACTTC. Translated: CAWSPTGSWGETQYF.

This chain links TRBV19 with TRBJ1-1; D unresolved. The CDR3 contains 12 residues. V was clipped by 3 bases and J by 6 bases, with 8 bases between them. CDR1 and CDR2 (germline): LNHDA, SQIVND (reference sequence). Written as DNA, the CDR3 is TGTGCCAGTAGTATCCGAGGGTCTGAAGCTTTCTTT. Translating it yields CASSIRGSEAFF.

This clone has a single count. V gene TRBV19 combines with J gene TRBJ2-7, with TRBD2 matching over 9 bases. With V trimmed by 2 bases and J by 3 bases, 11 bases remained unmatched. In germline, CDR1 is LNHDA, CDR2 SQIVND (reference sequence). The CDR3 loop spans 17 amino acids. CDR3 in DNA: TGTGCCAGTAGTATATCACGGCTAGCGGGGCTAGTCTACGAGCAGTACTTC. Protein: CASSISRLAGLVYEQYF.

The rearrangement joins TRBV11-3 to TRBJ1-1; no reliable D call. Trimming stripped 5 bases from V and 3 bases from J, with 10 bases between. The CDR3 spans 13 residues. Germline CDR1 is SGHNT and CDR2 is YENEEA. CDR3 coding DNA: TGTGCCAGCAGCCCATCGCCTGACACTGAAGCTTTCTTT. This codes for CASSPSPDTEAFF. Using reference TRBV11-3 and TRBJ1-1 for the parts outside the CDR3, the full variable domain is EAGVVQSPRYKIIEKKQPVAFWCNPISGHNTLYWYLQNLGQGPELLIRYENEEAVDDSQLPKDRFSAERLKGVDSTLKIQPAELGDSAVYLCASSPSPDTEAFFGQGTRLTVV.

The chain is built from TRBV2 and TRBJ1-2; D is unclear. The CDR3 has 12 residues. Trimming removed 6 bases from V and 1 base from J, with 6 bases in between. Germline assignment: CDR1 SNHLY and CDR2 FYNNEI. The CDR3 reads CASRSGNYGYTF. CDR3 nucleotides: TGTGCCAGCAGAAGTGGTAACTATGGCTACACCTTC.

The J gene is TRBJ2-7, the V gene TRBV28; D not resolved. This CDR3 region has 13 residues. V was clipped by 5 bases and J by 4 bases, with 12 bases between them. Germline V CDR1 and CDR2: MDHEN, SYDVKM. The DNA of the CDR3 is TGTGCCAGCAGTCCCCCCCCAGCTTACGAGCAGTACTTC. Its protein is CASSPPPAYEQYF.

About this clone: At one end, the junction sequence differs from germline, possibly due to a read error. V and J are TRBV12-5 and TRBJ2-3; no clear D. The CDR3 has 11 residues. The germline V gene encodes CDR1 LGHNT and CDR2 FRNRAP. CDR3 amino acids: CASGSIDTQYF. The CDR3 region has the DNA TGTGCTAGTGGCAGCATAGATACGCAGTATTTT.

The chain has TRBV5-1 and TRBJ2-5; 8 bases match TRBD1. CDR3 length: 15 residues. The V and J ends lost 0 bases and 5 bases, in that order; junction bases with no gene match: 6. Per the germline V gene, CDR1 is SGHRS and CDR2 is YFSETQ. CDR3 in DNA: TGCGCCAGCAGCTTGGCTGGGACAGGAGGGGAGACCCAGTACTTC. Translation: CASSLAGTGGETQYF. The complete variable domain, with remaining parts taken from reference TRBV5-1 and TRBJ2-5, reads KAGVTQTPRYLIKTRGQQVTLSCSPISGHRSVSWYQQTPGQGLQFLFEYFSETQRNKGNFPGRFSGRQFSNSRSEMNVSTLELGDSALYLCASSLAGTGGETQYFGPGTRLLVL.

This clone has only one observation. The chain is built from TRBV30 and TRBJ1-5; D is uncertain. V was clipped by 4 bases and J by 7 bases, with 11 bases between them. Germline CDR1 reads GTSNPN; CDR2 reads SVGIG (reference sequence). There are 12 residues in the CDR3. The CDR3 DNA reads as TGTGCCTGGAACTCTAAGGGCCAGCCCCAGCATTTT. Its protein is CAWNSKGQPQHF.

The rearrangement uses TRBV6-1 and TRBJ1-6; D is undetermined. The CDR3 totals 13 residues. V lost 7 bases and J 0 bases, leaving 4 bases between the germline ends. The germline gives CDR1 MNHNS, CDR2 SASEGT. CDR3 region: CASKVSYNSPLHF. The CDR3 DNA is TGTGCCAGCAAAGTCTCCTATAATTCACCCCTCCACTTT.

The chain links TRBV15 to TRBJ1-1; possibly TRBD1 for D (5 bases). The V and J ends lost 8 bases and 2 bases respectively, with 18 bases between them. The CDR3 has 15 residues. Per the germline V gene, CDR1 is LNHNV and CDR2 is YYDKDF (reference sequence). CDR3 loop: CATGKGVEHNTEAFF. The CDR3 nucleotides read TGTGCCACCGGCAAAGGGGTGGAGCACAACACTGAAGCTTTCTTT.

This rearrangement joins TRBV11-2 to TRBJ1-1; TRBD1 is a possible D gene (6 bases). The germline gives CDR1 SGHAT, CDR2 FQNNGV. V was clipped by 5 bases and J by 1 base, with 11 bases between them. This CDR3 has 14 amino acids. In DNA, the CDR3 is TGTGCCAGCAGCCTCGGGACACCGAACACTGAAGCTTTCTTT. It translates to CASSLGTPNTEAFF.

The DNA of the CDR3 is TGTGCCAGCAGTGTTAGAGGTTATGGCTACACCTTC. It codes for CASSVRGYGYTF. The rearrangement uses TRBV2 and TRBJ1-2; D unclear. This CDR3 region has 12 residues. From germline, CDR1 is SNHLY and CDR2 FYNNEI. Trimming removed 4 bases at V and 5 bases at J, with 8 bases between.

This rearrangement joins TRBV28 to TRBJ2-7; D gene ambiguous. V shed 5 bases and J shed 2 bases, with 13 bases lying between them. CDR3 length equals 14 residues. Germline V gene data show CDR1 as MDHEN and CDR2 as SYDVKM. The CDR3 DNA follows: TGTGCCAGCAGTCAAGACGCGAATGCCTACGAGCAGTACTTC. It is translated as CASSQDANAYEQYF.

V is TRBV6-5 and J is TRBJ2-5; TRBD2 agrees at 11 bases. CDR3 length: 16 amino acids. Germline V lookup: CDR1 MNHEY, CDR2 SVGAGI. The junction had 8 bases not matched to a gene; V was cut back by 2 bases and J by 6 bases. CDR3 sequence reads: CASSYLTSGIPKTQYF. In DNA, the CDR3 is TGTGCCAGCAGTTACCTGACTAGCGGGATCCCCAAGACCCAGTACTTC.

The rearrangement links TRBV7-2 to TRBJ2-1; tentatively, D is TRBD1 or TRBD2 (5 bases each). This CDR3 region has 14 residues. Between the trimmed V and J ends, which lost 4 bases and 3 bases, there was a span of 10 bases. The germline CDR1 and CDR2 sequences are SGHTA and FQGNSA. The CDR3 sequence: CASSSGPLYNEQFF. The CDR3 bases are TGTGCCAGCAGCTCGGGACCGCTCTACAATGAGCAGTTCTTC.

The V and J genes are TRBV5-1 and TRBJ2-2; D uncertain. Looked up from germline, CDR1 is SGHRS and CDR2 is YFSETQ. The V gene lost 0 bases and the J gene lost 0 bases, with 9 bases spanning the gap. The CDR3 loop spans 16 amino acids. The CDR3 nucleotides are TGCGCCAGCAGCTTGGGTCCGGGTACGAACACCGGGGAGCTGTTTTTT. Translated, it gives CASSLGPGTNTGELFF.

The chain carries TRBV11-2 and TRBJ1-3; weak D call: TRBD1 (5 bases). Germline V gene lookup returns CDR1 SGHAT and CDR2 FQNNGV. The CDR3 runs to 15 residues. V gave up 1 base and J gave up 7 bases, with 14 bases separating them. In DNA form, the CDR3 reads TGTGCCAGCAGCTTAGGGGCCTTTGGGGCCAACACCATATATTTT. Protein sequence: CASSLGAFGANTIYF.

The V call is TRBV2, the J call TRBJ2-7; perhaps TRBD2 as D (7 bases). V lost 10 bases and J lost 2, with 15 bases in between. The germline CDR1 and CDR2 sequences are SNHLY and FYNNEI. This CDR3 has 13 amino acids. CDR3 sequence: CAIHGGRPYEQYF. The CDR3, as DNA: TGTGCCATCCACGGGGGGCGCCCCTACGAGCAGTACTTC.

This clone was seen just once. This chain links TRBV15 with TRBJ2-7, with 8 bases matching TRBD1. Unmatched junction bases numbered 3, after V lost 0 bases and J lost 2 bases. The CDR3 contains 15 residues. Germline V gives CDR1 LNHNV, CDR2 YYDKDF (reference sequence). CDR3 sequence (DNA): TGTGCCACCAGCAGAGATAGGGACAGGCCCTACGAGCAGTACTTC. Translated, it gives CATSRDRDRPYEQYF.

The CDR3 sequence: CASSTALNSPLHF. The CDR3 bases are TGCGCCAGCAGTACCGCCCTAAATTCACCCCTCCACTTT. The chain combines TRBV10-1 with TRBJ1-6; D ambiguous. CDR1 WNHNN and CDR2 SYGVQD come from the germline V gene (reference sequence). The CDR3 is made up of 13 amino acids. V was pared by 5 bases and J by 7 bases, with 9 bases between.

The chain recombines TRBV27 with TRBJ1-1; D unresolved. Trimming pared 6 bases from V and 2 bases from J, leaving 13 bases between. The germline V gene encodes CDR1 MNHEY and CDR2 SMNVEV (reference sequence). CDR3 size: 14 residues. The CDR3 region has the DNA TGTGCCAGCAGATTCAACGGGCAAAACACTGAAGCTTTCTTT. It codes for CASRFNGQNTEAFF.

The chain links TRBV20-1 to TRBJ2-3, with a possible D match to TRBD2 (6 bases). This CDR3 comprises 11 residues. Deletions cut 1 base from V and 12 bases from J, with 11 bases between. In germline, CDR1 is DFQATT, CDR2 SNEGSKA (reference sequence). The CDR3 protein is CSARVSGGQYF. In nucleotides, the CDR3 is TGCAGTGCTAGAGTCTCCGGGGGACAGTATTTT.